The next 3 T cell receptor beta chains were all read from a single sample in a study of blood T cell repertoires in COVID-19. Repertoires were generated with immunoSEQ multiplex PCR, while TCRdb's copy carries only in-frame clones and drops some. The table shows 200,000 to 300,000 clones, with roughly four fifths occurring only once. The specimen was peripheral blood. The source is a woman between 55 and 75 years old with active or convalescent COVID-19.

This sequence joins TRBV5-4 and TRBJ1-2; 7 bases map to TRBD1. The V gene end was trimmed by 3 bases and the J gene end by 4 bases; junction bases not matched to a gene: 6. The CDR3 consists of 14 residues. Germline V gives CDR1 SGHNT, CDR2 YYREEE (reference sequence). CDR3 loop: CASSSDRLGYGYTF. The CDR3 DNA follows: TGTGCCAGCAGCTCGGACAGGCTGGGCTATGGCTACACCTTC.

The genes are TRBV5-1 and TRBJ2-3; the D gene is possibly TRBD1 (6 bases). The CDR3 spans 18 residues. V was shortened by 0 bases and J by 5 bases, with 22 bases between the two germline ends. The germline CDR1 and CDR2 sequences are SGHRS and YFSETQ. The CDR3 coding sequence is TGCGCCAGCAGCTTGGGGGGTCGCAGGGCAGGGGCTCAAGATACGCAGTATTTT. Translating it yields CASSLGGRRAGAQDTQYF.

J is TRBJ2-3 and V is TRBV7-9; 7 nucleotides align to TRBD2. With V trimmed by 1 base and J by 5 bases, 12 bases remained unmatched. Germline V gives CDR1 SEHNR, CDR2 FQNEAQ (reference sequence). The CDR3 has 17 residues. CDR3 DNA sequence: TGTGCCAGCAGCTTAGTGGGGGGGACTGATACCCTAGATACGCAGTATTTT. It yields the protein CASSLVGGTDTLDTQYF.